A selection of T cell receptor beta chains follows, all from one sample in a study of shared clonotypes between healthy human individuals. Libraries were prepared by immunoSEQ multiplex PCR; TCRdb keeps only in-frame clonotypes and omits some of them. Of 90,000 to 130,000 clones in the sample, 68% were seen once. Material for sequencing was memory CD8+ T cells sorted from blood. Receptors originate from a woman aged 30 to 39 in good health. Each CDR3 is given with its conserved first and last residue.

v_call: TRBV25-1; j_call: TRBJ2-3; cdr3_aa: CASSESGRTTTDTQYF
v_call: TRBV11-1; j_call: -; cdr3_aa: CASSVSGSPSYEQYF
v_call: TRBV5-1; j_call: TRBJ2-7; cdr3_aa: CASSPHRGSYEQYF
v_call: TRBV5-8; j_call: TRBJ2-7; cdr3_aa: CASSLGIFFDEQYF
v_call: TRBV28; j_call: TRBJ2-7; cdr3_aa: CASSFFSFRYEQYF
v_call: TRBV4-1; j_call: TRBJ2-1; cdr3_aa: CASSPRRSRGSYNEQFF
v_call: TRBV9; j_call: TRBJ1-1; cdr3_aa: CASSLSWGTTEAFF
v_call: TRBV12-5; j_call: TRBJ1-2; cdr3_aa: CASGITGPRNYGYTF
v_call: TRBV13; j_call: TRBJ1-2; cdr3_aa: CASSSTLGQTAGGYTF
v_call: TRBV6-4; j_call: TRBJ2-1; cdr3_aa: CASTPGEGGGNEQFF
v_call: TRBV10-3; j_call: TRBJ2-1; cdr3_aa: CAISGRPRLDDYNEQFF
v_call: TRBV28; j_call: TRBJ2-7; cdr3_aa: CASSFLTETDSLFHEQYF
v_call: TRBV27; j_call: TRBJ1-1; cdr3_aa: CASSLHPVREAFF
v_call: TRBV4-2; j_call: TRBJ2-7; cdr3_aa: CASSPAFAGVDEQYF
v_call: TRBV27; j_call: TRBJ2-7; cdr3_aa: CASSFGQGSYEQYF
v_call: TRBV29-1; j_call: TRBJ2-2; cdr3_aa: CSVEWGQGNTGELFF
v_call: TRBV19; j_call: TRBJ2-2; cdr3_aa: CASSIVFPGTSGITGELFF
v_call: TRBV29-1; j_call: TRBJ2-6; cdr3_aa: CSVEQGTSGANVLTF
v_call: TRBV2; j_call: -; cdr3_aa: CAITGLDSYEQYF
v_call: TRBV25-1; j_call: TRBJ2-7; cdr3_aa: CASTTIVESEQYF
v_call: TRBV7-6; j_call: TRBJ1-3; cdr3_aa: CASSEGPGYSGNTIYF
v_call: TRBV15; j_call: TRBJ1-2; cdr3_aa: CATSRDRTRTLGYTF
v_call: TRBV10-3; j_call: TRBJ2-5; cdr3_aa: CAISDAGTQETQYF
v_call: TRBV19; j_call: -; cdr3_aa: CASRPTGGSSSYEQYF
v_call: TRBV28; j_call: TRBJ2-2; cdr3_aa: CASSFRLAGFTGELFF
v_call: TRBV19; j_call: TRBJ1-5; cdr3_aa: CASSTGRFYSNQPQHF
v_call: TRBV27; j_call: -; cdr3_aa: CASSSSTGALSYEQYF
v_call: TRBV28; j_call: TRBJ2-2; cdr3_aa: CASSLQDVTTGELFF
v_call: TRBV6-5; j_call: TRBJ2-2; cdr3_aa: CASSYRGPDTGELFF
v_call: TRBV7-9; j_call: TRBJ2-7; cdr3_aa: CASSSTIPAYEQYF
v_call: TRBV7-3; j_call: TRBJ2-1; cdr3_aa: CASSPQRDSYNEQFF
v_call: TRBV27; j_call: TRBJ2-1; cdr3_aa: CASRKGLAGANEQFF
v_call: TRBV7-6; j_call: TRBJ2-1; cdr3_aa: CASTIGETYNEQFF
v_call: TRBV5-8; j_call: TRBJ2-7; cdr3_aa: CASSPGDFRGEQYF
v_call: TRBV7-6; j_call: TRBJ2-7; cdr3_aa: CASSHGQGVASGYTYEQYF
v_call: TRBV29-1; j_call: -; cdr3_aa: CSVSQGFAEQYF
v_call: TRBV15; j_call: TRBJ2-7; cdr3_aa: CATSRAAEGGYEQYF
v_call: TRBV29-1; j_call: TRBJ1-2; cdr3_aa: CSVVEAYGYTF
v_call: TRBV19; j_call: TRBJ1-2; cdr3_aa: CASSPTPPLDGEEVHYGYTF
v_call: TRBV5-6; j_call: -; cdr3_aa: CASSLFSYEQYF
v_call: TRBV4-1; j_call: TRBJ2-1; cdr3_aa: CASSQVDLLTYNEQFF
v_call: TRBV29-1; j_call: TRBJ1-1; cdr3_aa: CSVPGWERGAFF
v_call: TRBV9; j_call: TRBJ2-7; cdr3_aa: CASSVGDGLAASYEQYF
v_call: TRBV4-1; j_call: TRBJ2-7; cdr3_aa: CASSLGQGVYEQYF
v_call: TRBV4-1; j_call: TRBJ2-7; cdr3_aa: CASSPLFTETYEQYF
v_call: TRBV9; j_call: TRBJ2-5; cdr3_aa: CASSEGLSVDQETQYF
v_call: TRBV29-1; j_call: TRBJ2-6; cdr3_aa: CSVARPGANVLTF
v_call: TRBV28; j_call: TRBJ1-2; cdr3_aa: CASWHRAVLSYGYTF
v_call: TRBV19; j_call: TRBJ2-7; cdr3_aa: CASSISLGSYEQYF
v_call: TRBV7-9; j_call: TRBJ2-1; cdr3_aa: CASSLYGSYNEQFF
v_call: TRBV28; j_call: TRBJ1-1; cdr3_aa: CASSFRVSGITEAFF
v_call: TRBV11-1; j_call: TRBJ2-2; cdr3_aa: CASSLGKNLNTGELFF
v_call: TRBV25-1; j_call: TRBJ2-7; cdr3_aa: CATSPAVGTDEQYF
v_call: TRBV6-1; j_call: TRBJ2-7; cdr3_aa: CASSETPEGREQYF
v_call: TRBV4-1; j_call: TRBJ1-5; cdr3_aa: CASSQDFSNQPQHF
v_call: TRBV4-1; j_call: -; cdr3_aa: CASSQRTGGVYEQYF
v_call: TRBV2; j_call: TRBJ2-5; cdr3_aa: CASSEWAGQETQYF
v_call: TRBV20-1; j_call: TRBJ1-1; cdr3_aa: CSASTNTEAFF
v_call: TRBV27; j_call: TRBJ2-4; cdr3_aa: CASSNLPASQDIQYF
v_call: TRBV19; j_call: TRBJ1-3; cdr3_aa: CASSIGGTGADTIYF